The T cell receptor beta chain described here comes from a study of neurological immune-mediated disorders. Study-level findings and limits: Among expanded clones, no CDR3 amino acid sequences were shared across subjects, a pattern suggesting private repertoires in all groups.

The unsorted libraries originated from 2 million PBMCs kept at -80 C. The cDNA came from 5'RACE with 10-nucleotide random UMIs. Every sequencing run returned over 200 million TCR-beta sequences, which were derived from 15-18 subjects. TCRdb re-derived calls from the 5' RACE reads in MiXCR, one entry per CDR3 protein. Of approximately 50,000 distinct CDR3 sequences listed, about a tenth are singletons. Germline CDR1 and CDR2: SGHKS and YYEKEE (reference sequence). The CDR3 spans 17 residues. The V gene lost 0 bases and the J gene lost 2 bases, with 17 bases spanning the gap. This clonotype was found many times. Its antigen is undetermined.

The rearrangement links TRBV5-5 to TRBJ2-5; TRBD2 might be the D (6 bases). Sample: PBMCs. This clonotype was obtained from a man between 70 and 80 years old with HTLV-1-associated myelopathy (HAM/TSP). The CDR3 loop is CASSLGLARSGQETQYF. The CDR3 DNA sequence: TGTGCCAGCAGCTTGGGTCTAGCGAGGTCTGGTCAAGAGACCCAGTACTTC.